The 9 T cell receptor beta chains below were found in one sample sequenced in a study of PD-L1 blockade in urothelial cancer. The protocol was immunoSEQ multiplex PCR, while the TCRdb copy is restricted to in-frame clones and leaves out a portion. The data contain tens of thousands of clones, 84% of them singletons. The sample's time point: pretreatment peripheral blood. The input for sequencing was PBMCs, taken around atezolizumab (anti-PD-L1) treatment. The receptor set was obtained from a man aged 60 to 75 with urothelial cancer.

The V and J genes are TRBV6-5 and TRBJ2-3; tentative D call: TRBD1 (6 bases). This CDR3 is built from 15 residues. CDR1 is MNHEY, CDR2 SVGAGI, per germline. The V gene lost 10 bases and the J gene lost 4 bases, with 21 bases spanning the gap. CDR3 bases: TGTGCCACCCAGAACAGGGTCGCTAGCTCAGATACGCAGTATTTT. This codes for CATQNRVASSDTQYF.

This chain connects TRBV18 to TRBJ2-1, with D possibly matching TRBD2 (6 bases). Trimming took 6 bases from V and 0 from J, leaving 18 bases between them. The CDR3 totals 17 residues. Germline values: CDR1 KGHSH, CDR2 LQKENI. CDR3 bases: TGTGCCAGCTCCCCCGGCACGGGAGTAGGCTCCTACAATGAGCAGTTCTTC. Amino acids: CASSPGTGVGSYNEQFF.

This clone was counted a few times. The chain combines TRBV6-5 with TRBJ1-5; D is uncertain. Germline V gene data show CDR1 as MNHEY and CDR2 as SVGAGI. This CDR3 is built from 13 residues. V was cut by 0 bases and J by 4 bases, with 4 bases left in between. The CDR3, as DNA: TGTGCCAGCAGTTACTCCGTAAATCAGCCCCAGCATTTT. Residues: CASSYSVNQPQHF.

A few counts support this clone. The rearrangement uses TRBV19 and TRBJ2-1, with 10 bases fitting TRBD2. The CDR3 extends over 14 amino acids. CDR1 is LNHDA and CDR2 is SQIVND in the germline V gene (reference sequence). After removal of 2 bases from V and 10 bases from J, the junction contained 5 bases not matched to a gene. CDR3 nucleotide sequence: TGTGCCAGTAGTATAATCAGGACTAGCGGAGAGCAGTTCTTC. Translating it yields CASSIIRTSGEQFF.

The chain combines TRBV2 with TRBJ2-5; a weak D match, TRBD1 (5 bases). This CDR3 spans 14 amino acids. Trimming took off 0 bases at V and 7 bases at J, with 12 bases between the two ends. Looked up from germline, CDR1 is SNHLY and CDR2 is FYNNEI. The CDR3 spells CASSEATQRGTQYF. In DNA form, the CDR3 reads TGTGCCAGCAGTGAAGCCACCCAAAGGGGGACCCAGTACTTC.

The J gene is TRBJ2-5, the V gene TRBV5-6; D may be TRBD2 (6 bases). Germline V gene lookup returns CDR1 SGHDT and CDR2 YYEEEE. The CDR3 is 15 amino acids. Trimming pared 4 bases from V and 3 bases from J, leaving 16 bases between. The CDR3: CASSPTGTLKETQYF. DNA for the CDR3: TGTGCCAGCAGCCCGACCGGGACTTTGAAAGAGACCCAGTACTTC.

This chain connects TRBV7-9 to TRBJ2-7; D possibly corresponds to TRBD2 (6 bases). V was clipped by 5 bases and J by 2 bases, with 10 bases between them. Germline values: CDR1 SEHNR, CDR2 FQNEAQ (reference sequence). The CDR3 covers 13 residues. The CDR3 DNA is TGTGCCAGCAGCAGTTGGAGGGCCTACGAGCAGTACTTC. Protein product: CASSSWRAYEQYF.

This chain connects TRBV18 to TRBJ1-4; 7 bases agree with TRBD1. This CDR3 region has 14 residues. Germline trimming cut 4 bases from V and 7 bases from J; bases unmatched to any gene: 6. Per the germline V gene, CDR1 is KGHSH and CDR2 is LQKENI. The chain's CDR3 is CASSLDRVTEKLFF. The CDR3 coding sequence is TGTGCCAGCTCACTCGACAGGGTGACTGAAAAACTGTTTTTT.

The rearrangement joins TRBV7-9 to TRBJ1-2; 8 bases match TRBD1. This CDR3 is built from 15 residues. V shed 4 bases and J 6 bases; nucleotides not matched to a gene: 10. Germline-derived CDR1 and CDR2 are SEHNR and FQNEAQ (reference sequence). The CDR3 region has the DNA TGTGCCAGCAGCTCCACCGGGACAGGAATACATGGCTACACCTTC. Its translation: CASSSTGTGIHGYTF.